A single sample gave rise to the 9 T cell receptor beta chains below, sequenced in a study of OX40 agonist ivuxolimab in advanced cancers. Measured with immunoSEQ multiplex PCR; TCRdb has only the in-frame clones, and not every one. The repertoire includes about 68,000 clones, approximately 90% of them detected once, and less than 1% sits in the top ten. The sequencing used CD4+ or CD8+ T cells sorted from blood, collected in a trial of the OX40 agonist ivuxolimab. Receptor source: an adult with an advanced solid tumor such as melanoma, head and neck, liver or kidney cancer.

The chain employs TRBV28 and TRBJ2-6; D possibly corresponds to TRBD1 (6 bases). The V gene lost 5 bases and the J gene lost 0 bases, with 11 bases spanning the gap. From germline, CDR1 is MDHEN and CDR2 SYDVKM. The CDR3 has 16 residues. The CDR3 sequence: CASSEGQTSGANVLTF. The CDR3 DNA reads as TGTGCCAGCAGTGAAGGACAGACCTCTGGGGCCAACGTCCTGACTTTC.

CDR3 nucleotide sequence: TGTGCCAGCAGCTTATCCGGGGGGATGGAGCAGTACTTC. It specifies CASSLSGGMEQYF. The chain links TRBV7-8 to TRBJ2-7; 7 bases map to TRBD2. The CDR3 runs to 13 residues. Unmatched junction bases numbered 5, after V lost 2 bases and J lost 7 bases. Germline V gene lookup returns CDR1 SGHVS and CDR2 FQNEAQ.

To note about this clone: The same CDR3 can be traced to other DNA sequences in this sample. This chain links TRBV5-5 with TRBJ1-3; no reliable D call. The CDR3 consists of 14 residues. The V gene lost 0 bases and the J gene lost 1 base, with 5 bases spanning the gap. Per germline, CDR1 SGHKS and CDR2 YYEKEE (reference sequence). The CDR3 is CASSLGGSGNTIYF. In DNA form, the CDR3 reads TGTGCCAGCAGCTTGGGGGGTTCTGGAAACACCATATATTTT.

The J gene is TRBJ2-5, the V gene TRBV29-1; the D gene could be TRBD1 or TRBD2 (5 bases each). V was trimmed by 4 bases and J by 5 bases, leaving 26 bases between them. CDR1 is SQVTM, CDR2 ANQGSEA, per germline. The CDR3 has 17 amino acids. CDR3 nucleotide sequence: TGCAGCGTTGCAGGGTTATTCGGGACCGCTAGGAGCGAGACCCAGTACTTC. Its protein is CSVAGLFGTARSETQYF.

The rearrangement uses TRBV19 and TRBJ2-5, with a tentative D call TRBD1 (7 bases). CDR1 and CDR2 (germline): LNHDA, SQIVND (reference sequence). The CDR3 runs 15 residues. Trimming removed 1 base at V and 4 bases at J, with 13 bases between. The CDR3: CASSIVGGGVETQYF. The CDR3 bases are TGTGCCAGTAGTATAGTTGGAGGGGGCGTAGAGACCCAGTACTTC. The variable domain in full, with the rest retrieved from reference TRBV19 and TRBJ2-5, is DGGITQSPKYLFRKEGQNVTLSCEQNLNHDAMYWYRQDPGQGLRLIYYSQIVNDFQKGDIAEGYSVSREKKESFPLTVTSAQKNPTAFYLCASSIVGGGVETQYFGPGTRLLVL.

The chain recombines TRBV4-2 with TRBJ2-1; no firm D call. CDR3 length: 15 amino acids. Trimming stripped 1 base from V and 2 bases from J, with 9 bases between. CDR1 is LGHNA and CDR2 is YNFKEQ in the germline V gene. This chain's CDR3 is CASSQAGAPYNEQFF. The CDR3 DNA follows: TGTGCCAGCAGCCAAGCCGGAGCCCCCTACAATGAGCAGTTCTTC.

The J gene is TRBJ1-3, the V gene TRBV29-1; D may be TRBD1 (5 bases). Per germline, CDR1 SQVTM and CDR2 ANQGSEA. This CDR3 region has 14 residues. V was shortened by 5 bases and J by 1 base, with 12 bases between the two germline ends. The CDR3 is CSVLGAGSGNTIYF. The CDR3 DNA reads as TGCAGCGTTCTCGGGGCAGGGTCTGGAAACACCATATATTTT.

This clone was detected once. J is TRBJ2-1 and V is TRBV5-1, with 11 bases aligning to TRBD2. The CDR3 totals 16 residues. V lost 0 bases, J lost 7 bases, and 6 bases stayed unmatched. From germline, CDR1 is SGHRS and CDR2 YFSETQ. The CDR3: CASSLAASGRFNEQFF. CDR3 nucleotide sequence: TGCGCCAGCAGCTTGGCCGCTAGCGGGAGGTTTAATGAGCAGTTCTTC.

V is TRBV6-5 and J is TRBJ2-7; TRBD1 aligns across 7 bases. Germline loops: CDR1 MNHEY, CDR2 SVGAGI. The CDR3 has 14 amino acids. V lost 7 bases to trimming and J lost 9 bases; unmatched junction nucleotides: 15. The CDR3 DNA is TGTGCCAGCACCCAGACAGGGTTGGAGAGGGGGCAGTACTTC. It yields the protein CASTQTGLERGQYF.